The sequence of this TCR beta chain was determined in a study of post-analysis software for immune sequencing data. The study's findings and limits: Diversity measured as normalized Chao1 was significantly lower in multiple sclerosis patients than in controls. Patients carried roughly five TRBV segments more frequently than controls did, and TRBV5-6, TRBV5-1 and TRBV20-1 were among them. Samples made in the same batch grouped tightly together by F measure.

The germline V gene encodes CDR1 LGHDT and CDR2 YNNKEL (reference sequence). The V end was cut by 3 bases, the J end by 4 bases, with 7 bases between. The CDR3 spans 12 residues. This clonotype was picked up many times. Its cognate antigen is unknown. Tagging with unique molecular identifiers was a feature of the TCR beta cDNA libraries. The T cell input of roughly 0.95 to 10 million gave hundreds of thousands of cDNA molecules. TCRdb passed the PCR reads through MiXCR, listing each CDR3 protein once. Of about 200,000 distinct CDR3 sequences in the sample, 29% were seen once. This rearrangement joins TRBV3-1 to TRBJ2-7; D not resolved. This clonotype was sampled from a girl aged 2-17 years with multiple sclerosis. Sequenced material: blood. In DNA form, the CDR3 reads TGTGCCAGCAGCCATACAGCATACGAGCAGTACTTC. Translated: CASSHTAYEQYF.